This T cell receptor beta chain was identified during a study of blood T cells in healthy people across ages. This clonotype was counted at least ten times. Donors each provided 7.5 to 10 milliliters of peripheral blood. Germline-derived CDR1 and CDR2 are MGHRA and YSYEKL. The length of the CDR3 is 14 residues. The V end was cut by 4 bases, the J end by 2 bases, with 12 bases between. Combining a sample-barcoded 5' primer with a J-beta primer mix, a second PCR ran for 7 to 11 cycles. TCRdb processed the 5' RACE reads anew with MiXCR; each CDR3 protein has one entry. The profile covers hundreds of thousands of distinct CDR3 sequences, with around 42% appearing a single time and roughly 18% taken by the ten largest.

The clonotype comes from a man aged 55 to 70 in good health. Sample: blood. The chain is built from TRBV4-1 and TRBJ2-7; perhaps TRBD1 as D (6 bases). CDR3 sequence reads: CASSPRQVTYEQYF. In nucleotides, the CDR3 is TGCGCCAGCAGCCCACGACAGGTTACCTACGAGCAGTACTTC.